This is a list of T cell receptor beta chains from one sample in a study of PD-1 blockade in classical Hodgkin lymphoma. Using immunoSEQ multiplex PCR, the repertoire was profiled, and TCRdb retains in-frame clones only, with some absent. The sample has about 17,000 clones, roughly 80% seen once; the top ten hold around 2.1%. The source was CD4+ T cells from blood, collected before the fourth cycle of nivolumab. These receptors were taken from a human donor with classical Hodgkin lymphoma. CDR3s include the opening cysteine and the closing phenylalanine or tryptophan. D genes are given only for firm matches. Clone size is shown for a subset of rows, as once, few, many or a class of expanded clone.

v_gene	d_gene	j_gene	abundance	CDR3nt	CDR3aa
TRBV25-1	.	TRBJ2-7	.	TGTGCCAGCAGTGAACGCGGAGGGGGATACGAGCAGTACTTC	CASSERGGGYEQYF
TRBV5-1	.	TRBJ1-2	.	TGCGCCAGCAGCTTGTGGACAGCGGATGGCTACACCTTC	CASSLWTADGYTF
TRBV20-1	.	TRBJ1-2	.	TGCAGTGCTAGAGATACGTATGGCTACACCTTC	CSARDTYGYTF
TRBV13	TRBD2	TRBJ2-7	.	TGTGCCAGCAGCTTACGACCTAGCGGGACCAGCTCCTACGAGCAGTACTTC	CASSLRPSGTSSYEQYF
TRBV7-6	TRBD2	TRBJ2-3	once	TGTGCCAGCGGTCCGCTAGCGGGGGTCACAGATACGCAGTATTTT	CASGPLAGVTDTQYF
TRBV6-5	TRBD2	TRBJ2-3	.	TGTGCCAGCAGTTATTGGGGCGGGGGGGCAGATACGCAGTATTTT	CASSYWGGGADTQYF
TRBV29-1	.	TRBJ1-5	.	TGCAGCGTGTCCCTCTCTACTAGCAATCAGCCCCAGCATTTT	CSVSLSTSNQPQHF
TRBV14	.	TRBJ2-3	.	TGTGCCAGCAGTCAACCCAGCCGGGGACACGAAAGCACAGATACGCAGTATTTT	CASSQPSRGHESTDTQYF
TRBV7-2	TRBD2	TRBJ2-7	.	TGTGCCAGCAGCCCTCCGGGACTAGACGAGCAGTACTTC	CASSPPGLDEQYF
TRBV30	.	TRBJ1-5	.	TGTGCCTGGAGTGGCTGGGACTTCGGCAATCAGCCCCAGCATTTT	CAWSGWDFGNQPQHF
TRBV16	TRBD1	TRBJ2-1	.	TGTGCCAGCAGCCAATCCTTCGGGACAGGGGGGATCTTC	CASSQSFGTGGIF
TRBV5-6	.	TRBJ1-6	.	TGTGCCAGCAGCTTTACCGACAGGAATTCACCCCTCCACTTT	CASSFTDRNSPLHF
TRBV4-1	.	TRBJ2-2	medium-sized	TGCGCCAGCACCAGCCAGGGGGGAGCCGGGGAGCTGTTTTTT	CASTSQGGAGELFF
TRBV28	.	TRBJ1-1	.	TGTGCCAGCAGTTACAGGGCATCCACTGAAGCTTTCTTT	CASSYRASTEAFF
TRBV6-5	TRBD1	TRBJ1-4	few	TGTGCCAGCCGGGACAGGGGGTTTGGGAATGAAAAACTGTTTTTT	CASRDRGFGNEKLFF
TRBV6-1	TRBD2	TRBJ2-3	.	TGTGCCAGCAGCGAAGCGGGGCCCAGGACAGATACGCAGTATTTT	CASSEAGPRTDTQYF
TRBV15	.	TRBJ2-7	.	TGTGCCACCAGCAGAGATTACGGGACCGAGCAGTACTTC	CATSRDYGTEQYF
TRBV18	TRBD2	TRBJ2-1	.	TGTGCCAGCTCACCAGTGACTAGCGTCTACAATGAGCAGTTCTTC	CASSPVTSVYNEQFF
TRBV21-1	.	TRBJ1-5	.	TGTGCCAGCACTAGAAAGGTAGGACAGGGTCGTAGCAATCAGCCCCAGCATTTT	CASTRKVGQGRSNQPQHF
TRBV23-1	.	TRBJ1-6	.	TGCGCCAGCAGTCAATTTCGGGGTTCTGGTTCACCCCTCCACTTT	CASSQFRGSGSPLHF
TRBV23-1	.	TRBJ2-3	.	TGCGCCAGCACCAAACGAACAGGTAAGACCTACCTAAGCACAGATACGCAGTATTTT	CASTKRTGKTYLSTDTQYF
TRBV4-1	.	TRBJ1-1	few	TGCGCCAGCAGCCAAGGGGGAAGGACTGAAGCTTTCTTT	CASSQGGRTEAFF
TRBV11-2	.	TRBJ2-7	.	TGTGCCAGCAGCTTGATTAGCGGAAACTCTTACGAGCAGTACTTC	CASSLISGNSYEQYF
TRBV12-2	.	TRBJ2-3	.	TGTGCAAGTCGCTTATCCAGGGGTACAGATACGCAGTATTTT	CASRLSRGTDTQYF
TRBV19	.	TRBJ2-2	.	TGTGCCAGTAAAAGGGAGTTGGCCACCGGGGAGCTGTTTTTT	CASKRELATGELFF
TRBV5-6	TRBD2	TRBJ2-2	.	TGTGCCAGCAGCTTCGGACTAGCGGCGAACACCGGGGAGCTGTTTTTT	CASSFGLAANTGELFF
TRBV27	TRBD1	TRBJ1-6	.	TGTGCCAGCAGTTTATTGGGGACAGGGCAATATTCAGCAAGATCCCTCCACTTT	CASSLLGTGQYSARSLHF
TRBV5-1	TRBD1	TRBJ1-2	.	TGCGCCAGCAGCTTAGGACAGGGAAACTATGGCTACACCTTC	CASSLGQGNYGYTF
TRBV19	TRBD1	TRBJ1-2	.	TGTGCCAGTCGACAGGGGAACTATGGCTACACCTTC	CASRQGNYGYTF
TRBV6-1	.	TRBJ1-6	.	TGTGCCAGCAGTGAACTTGCGGGGAGGAATAATTCACCCCTCCACTTT	CASSELAGRNNSPLHF
TRBV2	.	TRBJ1-5	once	TGTGCCAGCAGTGCGGGACCCTATAGCAATCAGCCCCAGCATTTT	CASSAGPYSNQPQHF
TRBV6-1	TRBD1	TRBJ2-2	.	TGTGCCAGCAGTGCGTTGGGACAGTTAAACACCGGGGAGCTGTTTTTT	CASSALGQLNTGELFF
TRBV7-2	.	TRBJ2-7	.	TGTGCCAGCAGCTTACGCGGACAGGGCGGGAGTTTTTACTTC	CASSLRGQGGSFYF
TRBV18	.	TRBJ2-6	.	TGTGCCAGCTCCGGCAGGACGGGTGGGGCCAACGTCCTGACTTTC	CASSGRTGGANVLTF
TRBV19	.	TRBJ1-2	few	TGTGCCAGTAGTATGGACCGTCTAAACTATGGCTACACCTTC	CASSMDRLNYGYTF
TRBV5-1	.	TRBJ1-2	.	TGCGCCAGCAGATCGAGGCAGACAAACTATGGCTACACCTTC	CASRSRQTNYGYTF
TRBV10-3	.	TRBJ1-2	.	TGTGCCATCACGGAACAGGGTTTCGACTATGGCTACACCTTC	CAITEQGFDYGYTF
TRBV30	.	TRBJ1-5	.	TGTGCCTGGAGTGTAGCGGGGTACCAGCCCCAGCATTTT	CAWSVAGYQPQHF
TRBV6-6	.	TRBJ2-5	.	TGTGCCAGCAAAGCCTCGGGGACCCAGTACTTC	CASKASGTQYF
TRBV12-2	.	TRBJ2-4	.	TGTGCAAGTCGCTACCACCTGGCCCAAGTAGCCAAAAACATTCAGTACTTC	CASRYHLAQVAKNIQYF
TRBV19	TRBD1	TRBJ1-5	few	TGTGCCAGTAGTTGGGGACAGGGAGAGACCCAGCATTTT	CASSWGQGETQHF
TRBV7-2	.	TRBJ1-2	few	TGTGCCAGCAGCTTAGAGCAGAGAAGCTATGGCTACACCTTC	CASSLEQRSYGYTF
TRBV19	TRBD1	TRBJ1-6	.	TGTGCCAGTAGTTATCGGACAGGGTCAGCTTCACCCCTCCACTTT	CASSYRTGSASPLHF
TRBV11-2	.	TRBJ2-1	once	TGTGCCAGCAGCTTCGGCGTAGAGCAGTTCTTC	CASSFGVEQFF
TRBV6-1	.	TRBJ1-2	few	TGTGCCAGCCTGGCCGGGGCTGGCTATGGCTACACCTTC	CASLAGAGYGYTF
TRBV10-2	.	TRBJ2-4	.	TGCGCCAGCAGTGAGAAGGGAATAGCCAAAAACATTCAGTACTTC	CASSEKGIAKNIQYF
TRBV29-1	.	TRBJ1-4	.	TGCAGCGTTAGGCGTAGCTCAAATGAAAAACTGTTTTTT	CSVRRSSNEKLFF
TRBV18	TRBD1	TRBJ1-1	.	TGTGCCAGCTCACCACTTACAGGGGCGGGCACTGAAGCTTTCTTT	CASSPLTGAGTEAFF
TRBV7-9	.	TRBJ2-3	once	TGTGCCAGCAGCTTATCGGCGGTCTCTAGCACAGATACGCAGTATTTT	CASSLSAVSSTDTQYF
TRBV7-2	.	TRBJ1-6	.	TGTGCCAGCAGCTTAGACACTTTCACACCCCTCCACTTT	CASSLDTFTPLHF
TRBV28	.	TRBJ1-5	.	TGTGCCAGCAGCCTAAATCAGCCCCAGCATTTT	CASSLNQPQHF
TRBV7-7	TRBD1	TRBJ2-3	.	TGTGCTAGCAGCTTAGCCCTAGTGACAGGGAGTAGGAGCACAGATACGCAGTATTTT	CASSLALVTGSRSTDTQYF
TRBV6-6	TRBD1	TRBJ1-5	.	TGTGCCTGCAAACAGGGGGGCAATCAGCCCCAGCATTTT	CACKQGGNQPQHF